This T cell receptor beta chain is drawn from a study of cytomegalovirus exposure and HLA in healthy donors. On the study more broadly: The Caucasian-associated ancestry cluster held more than 80% of over 350 genotyped donors.

With 60 Vbeta and 13 Jbeta primers, the PCR was carried out. Data came from immunoSEQ multiplex PCR; TCRdb stores just in-frame clones and leaves some out. This sample has 100,000 to 150,000 clones, with approximately 69% found just once. This CDR3 has 17 residues. The germline V gene has CDR1 LGHNA and CDR2 YNFKEQ. J lost 2 bases, V lost 0 bases, and 5 bases had no gene match. Study-wide results and caveats: In a later analysis, TCR beta V- and J-gene trimming showed a link to a missense DCLRE1C variant. The authors enumerated around 150 TCR beta chains as linked to cytomegalovirus.

Everyone who donated was a healthy bone marrow donor. Concerning this clone: Its target is not known.

The J gene is TRBJ2-1, the V gene TRBV4-2, with 9 bases identical to TRBD2. The clonotype was recovered from a woman aged 45 to 65 in good health and CMV-seropositive. The sample comprised PBMCs. As DNA, the CDR3 is TGTGCCAGCAGCCAAGATCTGCGGGGGGGCGCCTACAATGAGCAGTTCTTC. Protein: CASSQDLRGGAYNEQFF.